This T cell receptor (beta chain) derives from a study of shared clonotypes between healthy human individuals. Sequencing used immunoSEQ multiplex PCR; TCRdb keeps in-frame clones, though not all of them. The repertoire holds roughly 890,000 clones, around 93% seen once, with approximately 25% in the top ten. The CDR3 runs to 15 residues. Trimming removed 10 bases from V and 3 bases from J; junction bases left unmatched: 13. Germline V lookup: CDR1 MNHEY, CDR2 SMNVEV (reference sequence). Concerning this clone: Antigen: not known.

Naive-designated CD8 cells lacked CD45RO, were positively enriched for CCR7, and omitted terminally differentiated effector memory CD45RA+ cells. Study-wide findings and caveats: Despite large depth, rarefaction showed incomplete sorted-subset sequencing.

This TCR derives from a man aged 25 to 45 in good health. The chain uses TRBV27 and TRBJ2-7; TRBD2 matches 9 bases. Input material: naive CD8+ T cells sorted from blood. This CDR3 is CATQRSPSGNYEQYF. The CDR3 nucleotides read TGTGCCACGCAGCGTAGTCCTAGCGGGAACTACGAGCAGTACTTC.